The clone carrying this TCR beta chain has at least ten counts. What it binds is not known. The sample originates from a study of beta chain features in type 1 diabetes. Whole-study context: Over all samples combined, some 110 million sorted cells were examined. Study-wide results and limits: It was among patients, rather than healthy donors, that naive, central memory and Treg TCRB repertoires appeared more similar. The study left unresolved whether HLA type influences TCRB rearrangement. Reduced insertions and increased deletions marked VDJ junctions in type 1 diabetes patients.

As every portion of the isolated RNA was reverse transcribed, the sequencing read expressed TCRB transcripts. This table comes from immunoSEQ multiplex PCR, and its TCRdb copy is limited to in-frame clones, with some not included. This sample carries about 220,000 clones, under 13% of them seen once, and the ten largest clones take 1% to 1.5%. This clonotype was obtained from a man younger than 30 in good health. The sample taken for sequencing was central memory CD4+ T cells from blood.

CDR3 sequence: CASSPTALGGPGELFF. The CDR3 DNA reads as TGTGCCAGCAGCCCCACCGCTCTGGGAGGCCCCGGGGAGCTGTTTTTT. V and J are TRBV7-2 and TRBJ2-2, with D possibly TRBD2 on 6 matching bases. V lost 5 bases to trimming and J lost 6 bases, with 19 bases between them. Germline V gene sequence: CDR1 SGHTA, CDR2 FQGNSA. The CDR3 totals 16 residues.